Below, 18 T cell receptor beta chains from the same sample are listed, as sequenced in a study of cytotoxic CD8 clonotypes in ibrutinib-treated CLL. Sequencing was performed with immunoSEQ multiplex PCR; in TCRdb, only in-frame clones are kept and a portion is missing. The sample records around 70,000 clones, approximately 80% being singletons. Source: PBMCs, taken at disease progression, from a patient treated with ibrutinib. These receptor sequences come from a human donor with chronic lymphocytic leukemia.

V gene TRBV19 combines with J gene TRBJ2-3, with D tentatively TRBD2 (7 bases). This CDR3 region has 16 residues. V was shortened by 7 bases and J by 1 base, with 18 bases between the two germline ends. From germline, CDR1 is LNHDA and CDR2 SQIVND (reference sequence). As DNA, the CDR3 is TGTGCCAGTACCCTGGGTAGGGGGGGAGGCACAGATACGCAGTATTTT. Translation: CASTLGRGGGTDTQYF.

This clone was recorded once. The chain links TRBV9 to TRBJ2-1, with 11 bases aligning to TRBD2. V lost 4 bases to trimming and J lost 0 bases; unmatched junction nucleotides: 6. Per the germline V gene, CDR1 is SGDLS and CDR2 is YYNGEE. The CDR3 is 17 residues long. CDR3 amino acids: CASSTSLAGASYNEQFF. The CDR3 DNA sequence: TGTGCCAGCAGCACCTCACTAGCGGGGGCCTCCTACAATGAGCAGTTCTTC. The full variable domain, in which reference TRBV9 and TRBJ2-1 provide the parts outside the CDR3, is DSGVTQTPKHLITATGQRVTLRCSPRSGDLSVYWYQQSLDQGLQFLIQYYNGEERAKGNILERFSAQQFPDLHSELNLSSLELGDSALYFCASSTSLAGASYNEQFFGPGTRLTVL.

This chain links TRBV4-1 with TRBJ2-2; D is possibly TRBD2 (7 bases). Trimming shortened V by 4 bases and J by 6 bases, and 21 bases separated the two germline ends. This CDR3 region has 17 residues. Germline V gene lookup returns CDR1 MGHRA and CDR2 YSYEKL. The DNA for the CDR3 is TGCGCCAGCAGCCCCGGGGGGCGGGGGAAAGGGTCCGGGGAGCTGTTTTTT. Translation: CASSPGGRGKGSGELFF.

The V gene is TRBV11-2, the J gene TRBJ1-1, with no clear D. Trimming removed 4 bases at V and 0 bases at J, with 6 bases between. The CDR3 extends over 13 amino acids. Germline CDR1 reads SGHAT; CDR2 reads FQNNGV. The CDR3 region is CASSWRLNTEAFF. CDR3 sequence (DNA): TGTGCCAGCAGCTGGCGATTGAACACTGAAGCTTTCTTT. Drawing the rest from reference TRBV11-2 and TRBJ1-1, the complete variable domain is EAGVAQSPRYKIIEKRQSVAFWCNPISGHATLYWYQQILGQGPKLLIQFQNNGVVDDSQLPKDRFSAERLKGVDSTLKIQPAKLEDSAVYLCASSWRLNTEAFFGQGTRLTVV.

V and J are TRBV28 and TRBJ2-7; D might be TRBD1 (6 bases). Germline V CDR1 and CDR2: MDHEN, SYDVKM. The V end lost 8 bases, the J end lost 2 bases, and 16 bases lay between the germline ends. This CDR3 is 14 amino acids long. CDR3 in amino acids: CASASGTSAYEQYF. The CDR3 DNA sequence: TGTGCCAGCGCATCCGGGACAAGTGCCTACGAGCAGTACTTC.

The genes are TRBV6-1 and TRBJ1-5; D remains ambiguous. There are 13 residues in the CDR3. Germline CDR1 reads MNHNS; CDR2 reads SASEGT. V lost 1 base and J 6 bases, leaving 7 bases between the germline ends. The CDR3 DNA sequence: TGTGCCAGCAGTGAAGGGTTGGGTCAGCCCCAGCATTTT. Translation: CASSEGLGQPQHF.

The sample holds a few counts of this clone. The chain joins TRBV5-1 to TRBJ1-2; possibly TRBD1 for D (6 bases). From germline, CDR1 is SGHRS and CDR2 YFSETQ. The CDR3 runs 14 residues. Trimming pared 0 bases from V and 6 bases from J, leaving 12 bases between. CDR3 in DNA: TGCGCCAGCAGCTTGGTTTCAGGGGAGGATGGCTACACCTTC. Amino acids: CASSLVSGEDGYTF.

This sequence joins TRBV13 and TRBJ2-2; the match to TRBD2 covers 10 bases. This CDR3 has 19 residues. Germline CDR1 is PRHDT and CDR2 is FYEKMQ (reference sequence). V was clipped by 1 base and J by 0 bases; unmatched bases: 8. The DNA of the CDR3 is TGTGCCAGCAGCTTAGTCCGTTATAGCGGGAGGACGAACACCGGGGAGCTGTTTTTT. Amino acid sequence: CASSLVRYSGRTNTGELFF.

V is TRBV30 and J is TRBJ2-4; 7 bases fit TRBD2. CDR1 is GTSNPN, CDR2 SVGIG, per germline (reference sequence). The CDR3 length is 15 residues. V dropped 3 bases and J dropped 5; count of bases not matched to a gene: 10. Written as DNA, the CDR3 is TGTGCCTGGAGAAGGACGGGAGGCCGCGAAAACATTCAGTACTTC. Residues: CAWRRTGGRENIQYF.

The rearrangement links TRBV2 to TRBJ1-2, with D possibly TRBD1 on 6 matching bases. The V and J ends lost 7 bases and 0 bases respectively, with 15 bases between them. The CDR3 extends over 15 amino acids. Germline CDR1 SNHLY, CDR2 FYNNEI. The CDR3 nucleotides read TGTGCCAGCAAAAAGGGGGGACAACCTAACTATGGCTACACCTTC. This gives the protein CASKKGGQPNYGYTF.

V gene TRBV27 combines with J gene TRBJ2-5; D call uncertain. V lost 8 bases to trimming and J lost 5 bases, with 15 bases between them. CDR3 length: 13 residues. Per germline, CDR1 MNHEY and CDR2 SMNVEV (reference sequence). Here the CDR3 DNA reads TGTGCCAGCTTCGGCAGCTCCTGGGAGACCCAGTACTTC. Translated, it gives CASFGSSWETQYF.

In its sample, this clone is medium-sized (0.01 to 0.1%). This rearrangement joins TRBV2 to TRBJ1-1; D is unresolved. The length of the CDR3 is 12 residues. V gave up 8 bases and J gave up 0 bases, with 7 bases separating them. Per germline, CDR1 SNHLY and CDR2 FYNNEI. Written as DNA, the CDR3 is TGTGCCAGCCGAAGAATGAACACTGAAGCTTTCTTT. Protein: CASRRMNTEAFF.

J is TRBJ2-7 and V is TRBV11-3; no firm D call. Between the trimmed V and J ends, which lost 0 bases and 6 bases, there was a span of 15 bases. The germline gives CDR1 SGHNT, CDR2 YENEEA. CDR3 length: 15 amino acids. The CDR3 bases are TGTGCCAGCAGCTTAGACGCCCCTCTCTTACGCGAGCAGTACTTC. It is translated as CASSLDAPLLREQYF. Complete variable domain (other parts from reference TRBV11-3 and TRBJ2-7): EAGVVQSPRYKIIEKKQPVAFWCNPISGHNTLYWYLQNLGQGPELLIRYENEEAVDDSQLPKDRFSAERLKGVDSTLKIQPAELGDSAVYLCASSLDAPLLREQYFGPGTRLTVT.

This chain links TRBV7-9 with TRBJ1-1; TRBD1 might be the D (6 bases). The germline V and J ends were trimmed by 5 bases and 1 base, with 14 bases remaining between them. The CDR3 spans 15 residues. CDR1 is SEHNR and CDR2 is FQNEAQ in the germline V gene (reference sequence). The DNA of the CDR3 is TGTGCCAGCAGCCCCCCCGGGACAACGAACACTGAAGCTTTCTTT. Its translation is CASSPPGTTNTEAFF.

This clone appeared once. The rearrangement uses TRBV27 and TRBJ2-7; no clear D gene. Germline V CDR1 and CDR2: MNHEY, SMNVEV (reference sequence). The CDR3 totals 11 residues. Between the trimmed V and J ends, which lost 4 bases and 2 bases, there was a span of 3 bases. Here the CDR3 reads CASSSAYEQYF. The CDR3 DNA reads TGTGCCAGCAGTTCTGCCTACGAGCAGTACTTC.

A note on this clone: The sample has other DNA sequences that encode this CDR3 too. The chain has TRBV18 and TRBJ1-2; TRBD1 aligns across 7 bases. V was pared by 2 bases and J by 5 bases, with 2 bases of the junction left unmatched. The CDR3 extends over 13 amino acids. Germline loops: CDR1 KGHSH, CDR2 LQKENI. Written as DNA, the CDR3 is TGTGCCAGCTCACCAGGGACAGATTATGGCTACACCTTC. It specifies CASSPGTDYGYTF. The full variable domain, its missing parts supplied by reference TRBV18 and TRBJ1-2, is NAGVMQNPRHLVRRRGQEARLRCSPMKGHSHVYWYRQLPEEGLKFMVYLQKENIIDESGMPKERFSAEFPKEGPSILRIQQVVRGDSAAYFCASSPGTDYGYTFGSGTRLTVV.

The rearrangement uses TRBV4-1 and TRBJ1-2; TRBD1 matches 9 bases. V was clipped by 4 bases and J by 8 bases; unmatched bases: 5. The CDR3 has 13 residues. The germline CDR1 and CDR2 sequences are MGHRA and YSYEKL. The CDR3 region is CASSRDRAGGYTF. The CDR3 DNA reads as TGCGCCAGCAGCCGGGACAGGGCAGGCGGCTACACCTTC.

The gene calls are TRBV6-5 and TRBJ1-2, with 10 bases identical to TRBD1. This CDR3 is 16 amino acids long. Germline V gene data show CDR1 as MNHEY and CDR2 as SVGAGI. J gave up 5 bases and V 0 bases, and 6 bases lay outside the gene matches. The CDR3 nucleotides read TGTGCCAGCAGTTACTCCCGGACAGGGGGAGGTTATGGCTACACCTTC. It yields the protein CASSYSRTGGGYGYTF.